These T cell receptor beta chains were read from a single sample in a study of lymphopenia after photon versus proton radiotherapy. The method was immunoSEQ multiplex PCR; TCRdb's version includes in-frame clones alone and lacks a portion of them. The repertoire holds about 160,000 clones, with approximately 86% as singletons. This sample comprised peripheral blood, obtained from a patient treated with photon-based radiotherapy. Receptor source: a man aged 50 to 60 with gastric cancer. Each CDR3 is given with its conserved first and last residue. Each record gives: clone size, V gene, J gene, D gene, CDR3 protein, CDR3 DNA. A D gene is named only where the DNA matches it firmly. Size is omitted from some rows. Given values are once, few, many or a class for expanded clones.

>.|TRBV23-1|TRBJ2-7|TRBD1
CASSLDRGSYEQYF
TGCGCCAGCAGCCTGGACAGGGGTTCCTACGAGCAGTACTTC
>.|TRBV19|TRBJ1-1|TRBD1
CASSIGDRGTEAFF
TGTGCCAGTAGTATAGGTGACAGGGGGACTGAAGCTTTCTTT
>.|TRBV28|TRBJ1-4|.
CASSGAFGGNEKLFF
TGTGCCAGCAGTGGGGCGTTTGGGGGGAATGAAAAACTGTTTTTT
>few|TRBV19|TRBJ1-2|.
CAASSRAGVYGYTF
TGTGCCGCGAGCTCACGGGCAGGCGTCTATGGCTACACCTTC
>once|TRBV10-1|TRBJ1-5|TRBD1
CASSESSGGSNQPQHF
TGCGCCAGCAGTGAGTCCTCAGGGGGTAGCAATCAGCCCCAGCATTTT
>.|TRBV18|TRBJ1-1|TRBD1
CASSPIGQGRTEAFF
TGTGCCAGCTCACCTATAGGACAGGGAAGAACTGAAGCTTTCTTT
>.|TRBV18|TRBJ1-5|.
CASSGQYNQPQHF
TGTGCCAGCTCAGGGCAGTACAATCAGCCCCAGCATTTT
>once|TRBV6-5|TRBJ1-2|.
CASSSGLFGYTF
TGTGCCAGCAGTTCCGGCCTGTTCGGCTACACCTTC
>.|TRBV19|TRBJ2-1|.
CASTPIGAVTYNEQFF
TGTGCCAGTACCCCTATAGGAGCGGTAACGTACAATGAGCAGTTCTTC
>.|TRBV30|TRBJ2-2|.
CAWRSGPNTGELFF
TGTGCCTGGAGATCCGGACCGAACACCGGGGAGCTGTTTTTT
>few|TRBV28|TRBJ1-2|.
CASSRFSYGYTF
TGTGCCAGCAGTAGATTCAGCTATGGCTACACCTTC